This T cell receptor beta chain was captured by sequencing in a study of blood T cells in healthy people across ages. Study outcomes and limitations: Age showed a roughly linear inverse relationship with TCR beta diversity per million T cells. PBMC samples, being unsorted, prevented any conclusive comparison of naive and antigen-experienced cells. A strong correlation was found between TCR beta diversity and the percentage of naive T cells.

The second PCR ran about 6 to 11 cycles with a sample-barcoded 5' primer and J-beta primers. TCRdb re-derived calls from the 5' RACE reads in MiXCR, one entry per CDR3 protein. The repertoire holds more than 1.4 million distinct CDR3 sequences, with approximately 42% as singletons. This CDR3 spans 16 amino acids. Germline-derived CDR1 and CDR2 are MGHRA and YSYEKL. Unmatched junction bases numbered 3, after V lost 0 bases and J lost 6 bases. This clonotype was detected a few times. Antigen: not known. Healthy Caucasian individuals from Russia aged about 6 to 100 served as donors. The sequenced material came from blood. The J gene is TRBJ2-1, the V gene TRBV4-1; 12 positions match TRBD2. This receptor was identified in a woman aged 18-30 years in good health. CDR3 sequence reads: CASSQDPSGRANEQFF. In DNA form, the CDR3 reads TGCGCCAGCAGCCAAGATCCTAGCGGGAGGGCCAATGAGCAGTTCTTC.